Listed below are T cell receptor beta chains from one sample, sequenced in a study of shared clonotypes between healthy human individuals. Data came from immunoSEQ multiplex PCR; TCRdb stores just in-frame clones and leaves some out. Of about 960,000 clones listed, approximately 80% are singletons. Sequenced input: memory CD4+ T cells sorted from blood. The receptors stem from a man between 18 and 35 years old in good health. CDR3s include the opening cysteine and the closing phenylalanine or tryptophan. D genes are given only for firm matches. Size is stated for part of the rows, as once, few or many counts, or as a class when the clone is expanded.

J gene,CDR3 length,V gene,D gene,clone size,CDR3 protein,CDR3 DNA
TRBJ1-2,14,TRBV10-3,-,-,CAIASAGDFYGYTF,TGTGCCATCGCTTCTGCCGGAGACTTCTATGGCTACACCTTC
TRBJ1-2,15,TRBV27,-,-,CASRRKETGNYGYTF,TGTGCCAGCAGGCGCAAGGAAACAGGGAACTATGGCTACACCTTC
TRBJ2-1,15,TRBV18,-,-,CASSPQRVSYNEQFF,TGTGCCAGCTCACCACAGCGGGTGTCCTACAATGAGCAGTTCTTC
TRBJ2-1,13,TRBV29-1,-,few,CSVRGTAPNEQFF,TGCAGCGTCCGGGGGACAGCTCCCAATGAGCAGTTCTTC
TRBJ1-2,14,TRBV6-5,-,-,CASRDREQGDGYTF,TGTGCCAGCAGGGACCGGGAGCAGGGTGATGGCTACACCTTC
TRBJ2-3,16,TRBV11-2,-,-,CASSSRGLSSTDTQYF,TGTGCCAGCAGCTCCCGAGGACTCAGTAGCACAGATACGCAGTATTTT
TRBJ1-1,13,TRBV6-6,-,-,CASSLGQYTEAFF,TGTGCCAGCTCCCTCGGGCAGTACACTGAAGCTTTCTTT
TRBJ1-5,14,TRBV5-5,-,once,CASSLRGSGQPQHF,TGTGCCAGCAGCTTGAGGGGATCCGGTCAGCCCCAGCATTTT
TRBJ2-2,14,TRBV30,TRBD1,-,CAWLTGGGTGELFF,TGTGCCTGGCTAACAGGGGGCGGCACCGGGGAGCTGTTTTTT
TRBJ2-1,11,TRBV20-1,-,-,CSASRDFEQFF,TGCAGTGCTAGCCGGGATTTCGAGCAGTTCTTC
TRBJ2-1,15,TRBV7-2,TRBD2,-,CASSSRSGSGNEQFF,TGTGCCAGCAGCTCACGTAGCGGGAGTGGTAATGAGCAGTTCTTC
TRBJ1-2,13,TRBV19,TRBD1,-,CASRTDRGYGYTF,TGTGCCAGTAGAACCGACAGGGGCTATGGCTACACCTTC
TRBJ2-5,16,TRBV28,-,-,CASSPTQTGAWETQYF,TGTGCCAGCAGTCCTACCCAGACAGGCGCGTGGGAGACCCAGTACTTC
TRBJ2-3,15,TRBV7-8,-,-,CASSSDFFSTDTQYF,TGTGCCAGCAGCTCCGATTTCTTTAGCACAGATACGCAGTATTTT
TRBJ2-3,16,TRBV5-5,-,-,CASSPGRTTSTDTQYF,TGTGCCAGCAGCCCGGGACGGACAACTAGCACAGATACGCAGTATTTT
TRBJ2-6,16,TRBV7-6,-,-,CASSPWVGTGANVLTF,TGTGCCAGCAGCCCTTGGGTGGGGACTGGGGCCAACGTCCTGACTTTC
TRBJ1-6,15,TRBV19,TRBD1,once,CASSSSGTGNSPLHF,TGTGCCAGTAGTAGCTCCGGGACAGGGAATTCACCCCTCCACTTT
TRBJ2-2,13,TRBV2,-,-,CASSSFPTGELFF,TGTGCCAGCAGTTCCTTTCCCACCGGGGAGCTGTTTTTT
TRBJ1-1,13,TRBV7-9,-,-,CASSPSRDTEAFF,TGTGCCAGCAGCCCTTCCAGGGACACTGAAGCTTTCTTT
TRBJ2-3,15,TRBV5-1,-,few,CASSLRGVSTDTQYF,TGCGCCAGCAGCTTGCGCGGGGTTAGCACAGATACGCAGTATTTT
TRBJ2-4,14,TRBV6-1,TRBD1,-,CASRRTGDGNIQYF,TGTGCCAGCAGACGGACAGGGGATGGAAACATTCAGTACTTC
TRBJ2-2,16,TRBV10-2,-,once,CASSHRQSPPPGELFF,TGCGCCAGCAGCCACAGACAATCCCCTCCCCCCGGGGAGCTGTTTTTT
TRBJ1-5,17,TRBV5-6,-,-,CASSFRKGGYSNQPQHF,TGTGCCAGCAGCTTTCGGAAGGGCGGTTATAGCAATCAGCCCCAGCATTTT
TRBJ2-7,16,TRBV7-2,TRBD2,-,CASSLGGLAGSYEQYF,TGTGCCAGCAGCCTCGGAGGCCTAGCGGGCTCCTACGAGCAGTACTTC
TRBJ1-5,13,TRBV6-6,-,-,CASSYGGNQPQHF,TGTGCCAGCAGTTACGGCGGCAATCAGCCCCAGCATTTT
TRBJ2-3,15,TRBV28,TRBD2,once,CASSFFAGVTDTQYF,TGTGCCAGCAGTTTTTTCGCGGGGGTCACAGATACGCAGTATTTT
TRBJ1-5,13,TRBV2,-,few,CASSGGINQPQHF,TGTGCCAGCAGTGGTGGCATTAATCAGCCCCAGCATTTT
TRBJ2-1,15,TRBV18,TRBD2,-,CASSPGGGVYNEQFF,TGTGCCAGCTCACCAGGCGGGGGGGTCTACAATGAGCAGTTCTTC
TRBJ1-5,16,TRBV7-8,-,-,CASSLGREKGYEPQHF,TGTGCCAGCAGCCTCGGCCGGGAAAAAGGTTATGAGCCCCAGCATTTT
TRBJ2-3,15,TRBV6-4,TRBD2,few,CASSDASGSTDTQYF,TGTGCCAGCAGTGACGCTAGCGGCTCGACAGATACGCAGTATTTT
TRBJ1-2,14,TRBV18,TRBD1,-,CASSPGQGAYGYTF,TGTGCCAGCTCACCAGGTCAGGGGGCCTATGGCTACACCTTC
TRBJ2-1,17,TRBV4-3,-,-,CASSQGLIDSTGAEQFF,TGCGCCAGCAGCCAAGGGTTGATCGACTCAACTGGGGCTGAGCAGTTCTTC
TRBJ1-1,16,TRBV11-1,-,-,CASNPWTVGVGGEAFF,TGTGCCAGCAACCCCTGGACCGTAGGGGTGGGCGGTGAAGCTTTCTTT
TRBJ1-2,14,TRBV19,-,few,CASAPREFTYGYTF,TGTGCCAGTGCCCCCAGGGAGTTTACCTATGGCTACACCTTC
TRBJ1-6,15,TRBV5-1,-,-,CASRDRVGANSPLHF,TGCGCCAGCAGGGACCGGGTCGGGGCCAATTCACCCCTCCACTTT
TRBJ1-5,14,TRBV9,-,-,CASSVSQSGAPQHF,TGTGCCAGCAGCGTATCACAGTCCGGGGCGCCCCAGCATTTT
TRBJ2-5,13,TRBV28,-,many,CASSFSGQETQYF,TGTGCCAGCAGTTTCTCGGGGCAAGAGACCCAGTACTTC
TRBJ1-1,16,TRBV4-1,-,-,CASSQDWGNVGTEAFF,TGCGCCAGCAGCCAAGATTGGGGGAATGTGGGCACTGAAGCTTTCTTT
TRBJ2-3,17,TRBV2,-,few,CASSGIWAGANTDTQYF,TGTGCCAGCAGTGGTATCTGGGCGGGGGCCAACACAGATACGCAGTATTTT
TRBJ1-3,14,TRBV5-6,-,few,CASSLRGVGNTIYF,TGTGCCAGCAGCTTGAGAGGGGTTGGAAACACCATATATTTT
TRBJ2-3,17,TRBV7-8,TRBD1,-,CASSLVMGQGSTDTQYF,TGTGCCAGCAGCTTAGTTATGGGACAGGGGAGCACAGATACGCAGTATTTT
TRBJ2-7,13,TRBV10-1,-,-,CASSRGAGYEQYF,TGCGCCAGCAGTAGGGGGGCCGGGTACGAGCAGTACTTC
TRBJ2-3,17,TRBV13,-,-,CASSLGRGAARTDTQYF,TGTGCCAGCAGCTTAGGCCGGGGGGCTGCTCGCACAGATACGCAGTATTTT
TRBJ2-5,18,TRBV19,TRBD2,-,CASSINPTSGFGGETQYF,TGTGCCAGTAGTATAAACCCCACTAGCGGCTTCGGCGGGGAGACCCAGTACTTC
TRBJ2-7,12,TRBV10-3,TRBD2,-,CATASGSGEQYF,TGTGCCACCGCTAGCGGGAGCGGCGAGCAGTACTTC
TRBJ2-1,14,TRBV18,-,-,CASSPGGLGNEQFF,TGTGCCAGCTCACCTGGGGGCCTGGGGAATGAGCAGTTCTTC
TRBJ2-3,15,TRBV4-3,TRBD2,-,CASSARGLTTDTQYF,TGCGCCAGCAGCGCGAGGGGACTAACCACAGATACGCAGTATTTT
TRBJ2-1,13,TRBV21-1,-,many,CASSAQANNEQFF,TGTGCCAGCAGCGCTCAGGCGAACAATGAGCAGTTCTTC
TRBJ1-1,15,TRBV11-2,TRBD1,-,CASSLGGQGVTEAFF,TGTGCCAGCAGCTTAGGGGGACAGGGAGTCACTGAAGCTTTCTTT
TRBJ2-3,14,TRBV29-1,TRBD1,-,CSVSQGAGTDTQYF,TGCAGCGTTTCCCAGGGGGCGGGAACAGATACGCAGTATTTT